This TCR beta chain was profiled in a study of radiotherapy plus CTLA-4 blockade in lung cancer (dated by TCRdb to the late 2010s). For the study in its entirety: Objective responses occurred in approximately 19% of enrolled patients, and 25% to 40% achieved disease control.

Libraries came from the immunoSEQ multiplex PCR assay. The table was pulled from immuneACCESS by TCRdb, which kept in-frame rearrangements only. Such tables lose some clones; where checked, under half of the loss comes from unresolved V genes, and the rest has no known cause. The sample contains 65,000 to 90,000 clones, about 87% of them found a single time. The ten biggest clones cover over 0.75% of the sample. Overall results and qualifications from the work: The strongest predictors of response were reported to be early dynamic shifts in blood T cell clones along with a rise in serum interferon-beta following radiation. After treatment with radiotherapy and ipilimumab, TCR clones that originated in tumors expanded in peripheral blood.

This clone was counted once. Its antigen is currently not known. There are no base qualities to consult, and no much larger clone falls within one base. In this study, focal radiation therapy paired with CTLA-4 blockade (ipilimumab) was tested in patients who had chemo-refractory metastatic non-small-cell lung cancer. The CDR3 goes from the cysteine to the phenylalanine over 14 residues. Only the CDR3 DNA is retained, 42 bases long and in frame from the first base. V is reduced by 5 bases and J by 0 bases, leaving a spacing of 10 bases between them. The germline V gene (reference sequence) supplies CDR1 SEHNR and CDR2 FQNEAQ.

The V and J segments used are TRBV7-9 and TRBJ2-5; a tentative D call is TRBD2 (6 bases match). The source of this sequence is a human donor with non-small cell lung cancer who had stable disease on radiotherapy plus ipilimumab. Sequenced material: peripheral blood, taken from a patient treated with radiotherapy plus ipilimumab. The nucleotide sequence reads TGTGCCAGCAGCCGGGGACTGAACCAAGAGACCCAGTACTTC. It specifies CASSRGLNQETQYF.